Presented here are 32 T cell receptor beta chains from one specimen sequenced in a study of T cells in Graves' hyperthyroidism and ophthalmopathy (dated by TCRdb to the late 2010s). Preparation of the library involved multiplex PCR. Sequencing instrument: Illumina HiSeq 2000. TCR beta CDR3 regions were amplified from RNA transcripts. A first-round RT-PCR of the TCR CDR3 used the HTBI primer set with the Qiagen OneStep RT-PCR kit. Starting from the raw public reads, TCRdb applied fastp trimming at Q25, assembled clones with MiXCR and retained in-frame beta chains. Rows with a matching CDR3 protein are joined into one entry that keeps the most common DNA and genes. For this sample the table gives a few hundred thousand distinct CDR3 sequences, of which less than 25% were detected only once. In total, the top ten clones hold around 27% of the sample. Sequences were obtained from blood. The source is a man between 18 and 29 years old with Graves' hyperthyroidism.

The V and J genes are TRBV19 and TRBJ1-1, with D maybe TRBD1 (5 bases). The CDR3 covers 15 residues. V lost 3 bases to trimming and J lost 0 bases, with 11 bases between them. Germline V gene sequence: CDR1 LNHDA, CDR2 SQIVND (reference sequence). The CDR3 nucleotides are TGTGCCAGTAGTATCTTCGGGGACCTGAACACTGAAGCTTTCTTT. This codes for CASSIFGDLNTEAFF.

This clonotype was detected ten times or more. The chain combines TRBV13 with TRBJ2-7; D may be TRBD1 (5 bases). V was shortened by 4 bases and J by 5 bases, with 12 bases between the two germline ends. CDR1 is PRHDT and CDR2 is FYEKMQ in the germline V gene (reference sequence). The CDR3 has 13 residues. Here the CDR3 reads CASSSGLGDEQYF. In DNA form, the CDR3 reads TGTGCCAGCAGCTCCGGGTTAGGGGACGAGCAGTACTTC.

This clonotype was found a few times. This chain links TRBV15 with TRBJ2-7; D call uncertain. The V gene's germline CDR1 is LNHNV and CDR2 YYDKDF (reference sequence). The CDR3 totals 13 residues. V lost 1 base to trimming and J lost 4 bases, with 8 bases between them. CDR3: CATSRVPSYEQYF. The CDR3 coding sequence is TGTGCCACCAGCAGAGTCCCTAGTTACGAGCAGTACTTC.

V and J are TRBV12-3 or TRBV12-4 and TRBJ2-7, with D possibly being TRBD1 (6 bases). With 6 bases removed from V and 0 bases from J, the gap between germline ends came to 15 bases. This CDR3 contains 15 residues. The CDR3 coding sequence is TGTGCCAGCAGCCCCTCCAGGGGCTACTCCTACGAGCAGTACTTC. The encoded protein is CASSPSRGYSYEQYF.

Comment on this clonotype: This may come from a read error, since a much larger clone is one base off. This rearrangement joins TRBV5-1 to TRBJ2-5; tentative D call: TRBD1 (6 bases). Germline V gene sequence: CDR1 SGHRS, CDR2 YFSETQ. The CDR3 runs 13 residues. The CDR3 loop reads CASSLTGSETKYF. The CDR3 bases are TGCGCCAGCAGCCTTACAGGGAGCGAGACCAAGTACTTC.

This clonotype was detected only a few times. The chain has TRBV28 and TRBJ2-2; D remains ambiguous. Trimming took off 7 bases at V and 3 bases at J, with 15 bases between the two ends. The germline gives CDR1 MDHEN, CDR2 SYDVKM. This CDR3 has 15 residues. CDR3 DNA sequence: TGTGCCAGCATATCGAGGAAAATCTACACCGGGGAGCTGTTTTTT. Protein product: CASISRKIYTGELFF.

This clonotype came up many times. In nucleotides, the CDR3 is TGTGCCAGCAGTCTCCGACCGGGCCATGGCTACACCTTC. Its translation is CASSLRPGHGYTF. This chain joins TRBV27 and TRBJ1-2, with D hard to call. Trimming took off 5 bases at V and 6 bases at J, with 13 bases between the two ends. The CDR3 extends over 13 amino acids. Germline V gives CDR1 MNHEY, CDR2 SMNVEV (reference sequence).

This clonotype appeared many times. The V call is TRBV20-1, the J call TRBJ1-1, with D unclear. This CDR3 has 13 amino acids. Germline V gene lookup returns CDR1 DFQATT and CDR2 SNEGSKA (reference sequence). Trimming pared 2 bases from V and 4 bases from J, leaving 11 bases between. CDR3 DNA: TGCAGTGCTAGATACACCGACGGCACTGAAGCTTTCTTT. Translating gives CSARYTDGTEAFF.

This clonotype was seen only a few times. One junction end disagrees with the germline gene, perhaps due to a read error. The V and J genes are TRBV2 and TRBJ2-5; the match to TRBD1 covers 7 bases. This CDR3 has 15 residues. Germline CDR1 SNHLY, CDR2 FYNNEI. The CDR3 DNA reads TGTGCCAGCAGCGCCAAGACAGGGTTTCCGGAGACCCAGTACTTT. Protein: CASSAKTGFPETQYF.

The gene calls are TRBV28 and TRBJ1-2; TRBD1 matches 7 bases. The CDR3 has 16 residues. Losses at the gene ends were 1 base for V and 8 bases for J; bases not matched to a gene: 13. Germline-derived CDR1 and CDR2 are MDHEN and SYDVKM. CDR3 bases: TGTGCCAGCAGTTTATCCACGACAGGGCCCCTTCGGGGCTACACCTTC. Protein product: CASSLSTTGPLRGYTF.

The sample holds many counts of this clonotype. DNA of the CDR3: TGTGCCAGCATACAAGACAGGCTTCGAGAGACCCAGTACTTC. This gives the protein CASIQDRLRETQYF. The V and J genes are TRBV6-1 and TRBJ2-5; D may be TRBD1 (6 bases). Per germline, CDR1 MNHNS and CDR2 SASEGT. The CDR3 sequence is 14 residues long. V was pared by 7 bases and J by 4 bases, with 16 bases between.

This clonotype showed up many times. The V gene is TRBV12-3 or TRBV12-4, the J gene TRBJ2-2; 10 bases are shared with TRBD1. V lost 4 bases to trimming and J lost 0 bases; unmatched junction nucleotides: 2. This CDR3 has 16 residues. The CDR3 here is CASSSGTGANTGELFF. The CDR3, as DNA: TGTGCCAGCAGTTCCGGGACAGGGGCGAACACCGGGGAGCTGTTTTTT.

The table lists this clonotype with many counts. This chain links TRBV6-5 with TRBJ1-1; no firm D call. The germline gives CDR1 MNHEY, CDR2 SVGAGI. The CDR3 runs to 11 residues. V lost 8 bases and J 3 bases, leaving 7 bases between the germline ends. CDR3 bases: TGTGCCAGCTGGTGGGACACTGAAGCTTTCTTT. Its translation is CASWWDTEAFF.

This clonotype was counted ten times or more. V is TRBV20-1 and J is TRBJ2-7, with D tentatively TRBD1 (6 bases). Per the germline V gene, CDR1 is DFQATT and CDR2 is SNEGSKA (reference sequence). The ends were cut back, 2 bases at V and 0 bases at J, with 17 bases in the middle. The CDR3 is 16 residues long. The CDR3 protein is CSARPKDSPLSYEQYF. CDR3 DNA sequence: TGCAGTGCTAGACCGAAGGACAGCCCCCTCTCCTACGAGCAGTACTTC.

About this clonotype itself: A much larger clone differs by one base, so this may be a read error. The DNA of the CDR3 is TGTGCCGGCAGGCCAGGCGGGGGGCACCTCCCCCAGTACTTC. It yields the protein CAGRPGGGHLPQYF. The V call is TRBV12-3 or TRBV12-4, the J call TRBJ2-5; 8 nucleotides match TRBD2. This CDR3 has 14 residues.

The chain joins TRBV7-9 to TRBJ2-7, with D unclear. Deletions cut 5 bases from V and 7 bases from J, with 12 bases between. The germline gives CDR1 SEHNR, CDR2 FQNEAQ (reference sequence). The CDR3 covers 12 residues. In nucleotides, the CDR3 is TGTGCCAGCAGCACGCAGGCGTGGGAGCAGTACTTC. As protein: CASSTQAWEQYF.

This clonotype turned up a few times. This sequence joins TRBV28 and TRBJ2-2; no firm D call. The CDR3 is made up of 13 amino acids. V was pared by 2 bases and J by 7 bases, with 8 bases between. Germline assignment: CDR1 MDHEN and CDR2 SYDVKM. CDR3 nucleotide sequence: TGTGCCAGCAGTTTAACCTTCGGCGGGGAGCTGTTTTTT. This sequence encodes CASSLTFGGELFF.

The chain joins TRBV30 to TRBJ1-2; 8 bases fit TRBD1. The CDR3 consists of 13 residues. V lost 1 base to trimming and J lost 8 bases; unmatched junction nucleotides: 6. Germline V lookup: CDR1 GTSNPN, CDR2 SVGIG (reference sequence). CDR3 in amino acids: CAWSGGTGVGYTF. The CDR3 DNA follows: TGTGCCTGGAGTGGGGGGACAGGTGTAGGCTACACCTTC.

This clonotype was detected only once. The chain couples TRBV10-3 to TRBJ2-5, with 7 nucleotides matching TRBD1. Germline V gene data show CDR1 as ENHRY and CDR2 as SYGVKD. V lost 2 bases, J lost 4 bases, and 4 bases stayed unmatched. There are 14 residues in the CDR3. CDR3 in DNA: TGTGCCATCAGTGAGCAAGGGGGCGGAGAGACCCAGTACTTC. Residues: CAISEQGGGETQYF.

Ten or more counts support this clonotype. This rearrangement joins TRBV2 to TRBJ1-2; possible D gene TRBD1, 6 bases. The V end lost 6 bases, the J end lost 6 bases, and 14 bases lay between the germline ends. CDR3 length: 13 residues. Germline V gene lookup returns CDR1 SNHLY and CDR2 FYNNEI. Written as DNA, the CDR3 is TGTGCCAGCAGCGATGACAGGCACCATGGCTACACCTTC. Translating it yields CASSDDRHHGYTF. Full variable domain (outside the CDR3, taken from reference TRBV2 and TRBJ1-2): EPEVTQTPSHQVTQMGQEVILRCVPISNHLYFYWYRQILGQKVEFLVSFYNNEISEKSEIFDDQFSVERPDGSNFTLKIRSTKLEDSAMYFCASSDDRHHGYTFGSGTRLTVV.

With respect to this clonotype: Compared with germline, one end of the junction differs, possibly owing to a read error. The rearrangement joins TRBV29-1 to TRBJ1-1; 8 bases align to TRBD1. This CDR3 comprises 10 residues. CDR1 and CDR2 (germline): SQVTM, ANQGSEA. In nucleotides, the CDR3 is TGCAGCGGTGAACAGGGGGGAGCTTTCTTT. As protein: CSGEQGGAFF.

This clonotype was counted once. The rearrangement uses TRBV24-1 and TRBJ1-2; D is possibly TRBD1 (5 bases). CDR3 length equals 15 residues. Germline CDR1 reads KGHDR; CDR2 reads SFDVKD. V was clipped by 4 bases and J by 4 bases, with 15 bases between them. In DNA, the CDR3 is TGTGCCACCAGTGACTCCGGGACGAGGAGCTATGGCTACACCTTC. Residues: CATSDSGTRSYGYTF.

This clonotype has ten or more counts. V usage is TRBV10-3 and J usage is TRBJ1-1, with D unclear. The CDR3 runs to 14 residues. In germline, CDR1 is ENHRY, CDR2 SYGVKD. The germline V and J ends were trimmed by 3 bases and 1 base, with 9 bases remaining between them. The CDR3 loop reads CAISDYDGNTEAFF. CDR3 bases: TGTGCCATCAGTGACTACGACGGGAACACTGAAGCTTTCTTT.

This clonotype was seen ten or more times. The genes are TRBV28 and TRBJ2-5; 8 bases are a match to TRBD1. The CDR3 runs 13 residues. The trim removed 7 bases at V and 4 bases at J, leaving 5 bases unmatched. Germline V lookup: CDR1 MDHEN, CDR2 SYDVKM. CDR3 in DNA: TGTGCCAGCATCGGAGGGACAGGAGAGACCCAGTACTTC. This gives the protein CASIGGTGETQYF.

The gene calls are TRBV12-3 or TRBV12-4 and TRBJ2-5, with 8 bases identical to TRBD2. The CDR3 is made up of 14 amino acids. CDR3 loop: CSSRPRRGEETQYF. The CDR3, as DNA: TGTAGCAGCAGACCTAGGCGGGGGGAAGAGACCCAGTACTTC.

This clonotype was counted many times. The chain joins TRBV11-1 to TRBJ1-2, with D possibly TRBD1 on 5 matching bases. The CDR3 has 15 amino acids. From germline, CDR1 is SGHAT and CDR2 FQDESV (reference sequence). The V end lost 4 bases, the J end lost 3 bases, and 15 bases lay between the germline ends. The CDR3 bases are TGTGCCAGCAGCTCGGGACTTTCTCCACACTATGGCTACACCTTC. This codes for CASSSGLSPHYGYTF.

The V call is TRBV5-1, the J call TRBJ2-3; possible D gene TRBD1, 7 bases. In germline, CDR1 is SGHRS, CDR2 YFSETQ. The CDR3 sequence is 13 residues long. The V gene lost 5 bases and the J gene lost 4 bases, with 11 bases spanning the gap. In nucleotides, the CDR3 is TGCGCCAGCAGTACAGGGGAGGCAGATACGCAGTATTTT. This sequence encodes CASSTGEADTQYF.

This clonotype was counted once. The gene calls are TRBV20-1 and TRBJ2-5; a possible D gene is TRBD2 (7 bases). Germline loops: CDR1 DFQATT, CDR2 SNEGSKA (reference sequence). Trimming removed 1 base at V and 5 bases at J, with 14 bases between. This CDR3 is built from 14 residues. The DNA for the CDR3 is TGCAGTGCTAGAGTCCGGGGGGCCCGGGAGACCCAGTACTTC. It translates to CSARVRGARETQYF.

There are a few counts of this clonotype. The rearrangement links TRBV2 to TRBJ2-7, with 12 bases matching TRBD1. CDR3 length equals 17 residues. From germline, CDR1 is SNHLY and CDR2 FYNNEI. With 4 bases clipped from V and 4 bases from J, the junction kept 11 bases outside the gene matches. CDR3 sequence reads: CASSGDFRDRGRYEQYF. The CDR3 nucleotides read TGTGCCAGCAGTGGGGATTTCCGGGACAGGGGGCGGTACGAGCAGTACTTC.

This clonotype was seen repeatedly, ten times or more. V and J are TRBV2 and TRBJ1-2; D not certain. The CDR3 runs to 15 residues. V dropped 0 bases and J dropped 4 bases, with 12 bases sitting between them. Per germline, CDR1 SNHLY and CDR2 FYNNEI. The CDR3 region has the DNA TGTGCCAGCAGTGAAGCGGCATCGATTGGCTATGGCTACACCTTC. Protein sequence: CASSEAASIGYGYTF. The whole variable domain, remainder taken from reference TRBV2 and TRBJ1-2, is EPEVTQTPSHQVTQMGQEVILRCVPISNHLYFYWYRQILGQKVEFLVSFYNNEISEKSEIFDDQFSVERPDGSNFTLKIRSTKLEDSAMYFCASSEAASIGYGYTFGSGTRLTVV.

This clonotype came up many times. The chain is built from TRBV20-1 and TRBJ2-5; no clear D gene. The CDR3 is made up of 11 amino acids. Germline CDR1 DFQATT, CDR2 SNEGSKA (reference sequence). Trimming took off 0 bases at V and 5 bases at J, with 4 bases between the two ends. The CDR3 DNA sequence: TGCAGTGCTAGAGAGCTGGAGACCCAGTACTTC. It codes for CSARELETQYF.

There are many counts of this clonotype. A read error may explain this, as a much larger clone is one base away. The genes are TRBV6-1 and TRBJ1-2; D is possibly TRBD1 (5 bases). Germline V gene sequence: CDR1 MNHNS, CDR2 SASEGT. This CDR3 region has 18 residues. Here the CDR3 DNA reads TGTGCCAGCGGTGAAGCATCCCGCAGGCCCAAGGGGAACTATGGCTACACCTTC. Its protein is CASGEASRRPKGNYGYTF.